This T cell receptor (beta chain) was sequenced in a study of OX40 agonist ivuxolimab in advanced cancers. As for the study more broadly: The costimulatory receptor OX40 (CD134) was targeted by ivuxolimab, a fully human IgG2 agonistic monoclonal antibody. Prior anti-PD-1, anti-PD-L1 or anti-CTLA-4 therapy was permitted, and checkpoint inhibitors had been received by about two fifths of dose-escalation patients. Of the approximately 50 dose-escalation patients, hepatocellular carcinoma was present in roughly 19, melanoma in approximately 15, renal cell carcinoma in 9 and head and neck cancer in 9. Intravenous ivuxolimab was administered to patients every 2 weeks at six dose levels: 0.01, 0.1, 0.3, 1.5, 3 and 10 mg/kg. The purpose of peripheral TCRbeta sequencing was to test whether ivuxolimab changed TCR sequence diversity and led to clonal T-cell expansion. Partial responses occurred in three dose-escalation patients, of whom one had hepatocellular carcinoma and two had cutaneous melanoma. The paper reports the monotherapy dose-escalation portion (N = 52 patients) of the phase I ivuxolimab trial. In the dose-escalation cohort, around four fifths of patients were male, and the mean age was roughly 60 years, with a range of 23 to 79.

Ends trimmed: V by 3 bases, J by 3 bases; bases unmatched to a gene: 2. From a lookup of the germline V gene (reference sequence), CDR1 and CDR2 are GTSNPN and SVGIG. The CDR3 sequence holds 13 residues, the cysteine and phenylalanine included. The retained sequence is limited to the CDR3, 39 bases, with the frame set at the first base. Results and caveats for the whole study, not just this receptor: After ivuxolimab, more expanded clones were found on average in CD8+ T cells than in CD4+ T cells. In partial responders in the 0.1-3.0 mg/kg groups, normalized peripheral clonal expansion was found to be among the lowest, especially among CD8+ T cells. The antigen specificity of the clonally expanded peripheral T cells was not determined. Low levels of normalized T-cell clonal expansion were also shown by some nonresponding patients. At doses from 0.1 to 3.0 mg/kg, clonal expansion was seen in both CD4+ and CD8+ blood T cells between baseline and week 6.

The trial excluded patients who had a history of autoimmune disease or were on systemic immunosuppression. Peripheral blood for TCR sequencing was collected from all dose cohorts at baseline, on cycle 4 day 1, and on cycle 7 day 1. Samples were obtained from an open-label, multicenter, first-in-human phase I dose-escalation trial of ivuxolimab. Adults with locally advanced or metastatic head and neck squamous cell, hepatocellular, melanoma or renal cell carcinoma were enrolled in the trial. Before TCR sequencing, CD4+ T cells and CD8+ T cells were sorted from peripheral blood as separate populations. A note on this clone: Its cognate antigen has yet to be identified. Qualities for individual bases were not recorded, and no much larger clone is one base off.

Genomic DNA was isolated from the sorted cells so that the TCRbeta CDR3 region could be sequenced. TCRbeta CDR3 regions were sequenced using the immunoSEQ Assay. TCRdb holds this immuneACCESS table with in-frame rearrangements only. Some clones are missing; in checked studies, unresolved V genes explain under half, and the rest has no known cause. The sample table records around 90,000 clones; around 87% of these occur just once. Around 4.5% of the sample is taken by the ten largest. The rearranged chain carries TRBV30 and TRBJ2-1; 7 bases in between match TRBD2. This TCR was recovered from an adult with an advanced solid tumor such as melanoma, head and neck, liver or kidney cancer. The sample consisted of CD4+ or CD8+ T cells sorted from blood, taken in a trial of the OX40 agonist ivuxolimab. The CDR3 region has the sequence CAWRGDYYNEQFF. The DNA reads TGTGCCTGGAGGGGGGACTACTACAATGAGCAGTTCTTC.